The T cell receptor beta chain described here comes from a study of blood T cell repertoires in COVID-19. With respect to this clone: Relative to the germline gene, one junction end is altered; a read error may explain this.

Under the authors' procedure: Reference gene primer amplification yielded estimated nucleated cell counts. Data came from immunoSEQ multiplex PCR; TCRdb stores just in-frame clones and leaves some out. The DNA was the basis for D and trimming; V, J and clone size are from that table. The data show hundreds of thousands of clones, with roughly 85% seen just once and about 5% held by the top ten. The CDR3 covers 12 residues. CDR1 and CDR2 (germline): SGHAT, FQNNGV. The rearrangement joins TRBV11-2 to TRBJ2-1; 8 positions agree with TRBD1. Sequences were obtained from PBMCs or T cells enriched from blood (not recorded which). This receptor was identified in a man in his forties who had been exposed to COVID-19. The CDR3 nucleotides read TGTGCCAGCAGCTTACCGAGGACAGGGCCCATCTTC. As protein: CASSLPRTGPIF.